The clone carrying this T cell receptor beta chain has ten or more counts. Its antigen is not known. The data are from a study of T cells in Graves' hyperthyroidism and ophthalmopathy. Amplification of TCR beta CDR3 regions was performed using RNA transcripts as template. Using the HTBI primer set, a first-round RT-PCR was run on the TCR CDR3. TCRdb itself ran the multiplex PCR reads through MiXCR, one entry per CDR3 protein. The repertoire holds about half a million distinct CDR3 sequences, with roughly a quarter as singletons. In the ophthalmopathy cohort, Clinical Activity Score was at least 3, NOSPECS grade at least 4, and duration under 3 months. Researchers barred patients who had uncontrolled infection, other autoimmune disease, pregnancy or lactation. Orbital computed tomography, thyroid ultrasound, serum thyroxine and TRAb, and clinical symptoms together informed the diagnoses. Looked up from germline, CDR1 is KGHSH and CDR2 is LQKENI. Trimming took off 2 bases at V and 3 bases at J, with 7 bases between the two ends. This CDR3 is built from 13 residues.

Study-wide points: Blood also contained most expanded thyroid clonotypes above 0.001.

Source material: blood. This rearrangement joins TRBV18 to TRBJ1-1; D unclear. The receptor comes from a woman in her twenties or thirties with Graves' ophthalmopathy. The CDR3 loop is CASSPGVDTEAFF. In DNA form, the CDR3 reads TGTGCCAGCTCACCAGGGGTGGACACTGAAGCTTTCTTT.